This TCR beta chain was observed in a study of T cell responses to AZD1222 COVID-19 vaccine. Study summary: Second-dose schedules of about 4 or about 12 weeks were combined.

This clone was seen a single time. Its antigen is undetermined. Germline assignment: CDR1 SGHDT and CDR2 YYEEEE. The CDR3 contains 12 residues. V dropped 6 bases and J dropped 5 bases, with 11 bases sitting between them. Method: immunoSEQ multiplex PCR; TCRdb's copy keeps in-frame clones and lacks some. The sample carries tens of thousands of clones, roughly 80% recorded once. Whole-study findings and limits: Rises in breadth and depth of Spike-specific TCRs came after two AZD1222 doses. Regions 160-218 and 743-854 dominated among vaccine-associated CD4 TCRs spanning spike. In a largely white British group with more females than males, clonal diversity was possibly underestimated.

This sequence was found in an adult in good health. This sequence joins TRBV5-6 and TRBJ2-5; no clear D. The specimen comprised peripheral blood, sampled on day 0 of AZD1222 vaccination. In DNA form, the CDR3 reads TGTGCCAGCACCCAAGGGTACGAGACCCAGTACTTC. Its protein product is CASTQGYETQYF.